Listed below are T cell receptor beta chains from one sample, sequenced in a study of T cell changes during pregnancy in multiple sclerosis. Libraries were prepared by immunoSEQ multiplex PCR; TCRdb keeps only in-frame clonotypes and omits some of them. The sample lists tens of thousands of clones; around 94% were seen once. This sample comprised peripheral blood, obtained in the third trimester of pregnancy. These receptors were obtained from a female donor in good health, enrolled as a control in a pregnancy study. The CDR3 runs from the conserved cysteine through the conserved F or W. The D gene is left open where the match is weak. Clone size is stated in some rows and not others, as once, few, many or a class when expanded.

d_call j_call v_call clone_size cdr3_nt cdr3_aa
TRBD1 TRBJ2-3 TRBV5-4 NA TGTGCCAGCAGTTTGGGGGGCCTGGGACAGGGGCCAGATACGCAGTATTTT CASSLGGLGQGPDTQYF
TRBD2 TRBJ2-1 TRBV28 NA TGTGCCAGCACGACTAGCGGGCCGTTGTGGTCCGTCCATGAGCAGTTCTTC CASTTSGPLWSVHEQFF
NA TRBJ1-3 TRBV5-1 NA TGCGCCAGCGGAGATCGAACCTCGACCGCCGGAAACACCATATATTTT CASGDRTSTAGNTIYF
NA TRBJ1-5 TRBV4-1 NA TGCGCCAGCAGCACAGCGGACAGTGGCAATCAGCCCCAGCATTTT CASSTADSGNQPQHF
TRBD2 TRBJ2-1 TRBV7-8 NA TGTGCCAGCACCGGGGGACTAGCGGTAACCGGCTCCTACAATGAGCAGTTCTTC CASTGGLAVTGSYNEQFF
TRBD1 TRBJ2-6 TRBV28 NA TGTGCCAGCAGTTTGTACGGGACAGTGCTGTCTGGGGCCAACGTCCTGACTTTC CASSLYGTVLSGANVLTF
TRBD1 TRBJ2-5 TRBV28 once TGTGCCAGCAGCCCCAGGGGGACGGGTCCGGAGACCCAGTACTTC CASSPRGTGPETQYF
TRBD2 TRBJ2-3 TRBV7-2 NA TGTGCCAGCAGCTTAGTAGCGGGAGAGCGCACAGATACGCAGTATTTT CASSLVAGERTDTQYF
TRBD1 TRBJ2-7 TRBV5-8 NA TGTGCCAGCAGTTTAGCCGGGACAGGGCCCTCCTACGAGCAGTACTTC CASSLAGTGPSYEQYF
TRBD2 TRBJ2-1 TRBV5-1 NA TGCGCCAGCAATCTGGGGGAGGGCCTTGGTGAGCAGTTCTTC CASNLGEGLGEQFF
TRBD1 TRBJ1-2 TRBV18 NA TGTGCCAGCTCACCAAGGGAGGGGTTCACAGGGGGCGACTATGGCTACACCTTC CASSPREGFTGGDYGYTF
NA TRBJ2-1 TRBV13 NA TGTGCCAGCAGCTTAGGACGCGGGAAGCTCATCGACAATGAGCAGTTCTTC CASSLGRGKLIDNEQFF
TRBD1 TRBJ2-4 TRBV11-2 NA TGTGCCAGCAGCTCCCCACAGGGGCTACTAGCCAAAAACATTCAGTACTTC CASSSPQGLLAKNIQYF
NA TRBJ2-7 TRBV29-1 NA TGCAGCGTTGAAGGGGACACATACGAGCAGTACTTC CSVEGDTYEQYF
NA TRBJ2-5 TRBV15 few TGTGCCACCAGCAGAGGTCAGGGATGGGAGACCCAGTACTTC CATSRGQGWETQYF
NA TRBJ2-4 TRBV10-2 NA TGCGCCAGCAGTGACAGCGGGTGGGCCGAAAACATTCAGTACTTC CASSDSGWAENIQYF
TRBD1 TRBJ1-6 TRBV7-8 NA TGTGCCAGCAGAAGGGGACAGGGGAATTCACCCCTCCACTTT CASRRGQGNSPLHF
TRBD2 TRBJ2-3 TRBV7-8 NA TGTGCCAGCAGCTTTGTGGTTAGCGGGACAGATACGCAGTATTTT CASSFVVSGTDTQYF
TRBD2 TRBJ2-7 TRBV7-2 NA TGTGCCAGCAGCCAGGGACTAGCGGGGGGAAACGAGCAGTACTTC CASSQGLAGGNEQYF
NA TRBJ2-7 TRBV28 NA TGTGCCAGCGTTGGCCACGAGCAGTACTTC CASVGHEQYF
TRBD2 TRBJ2-5 TRBV4-1 NA TGCGCCAGCAGCCAAGCGGGCCAGCGGGGGCCTCCCCTGGAGACCCAGTACTTC CASSQAGQRGPPLETQYF
NA TRBJ2-7 TRBV25-1 NA TGTGCCAGCAGTATAAACCGGGGATTCCCCTACGAGCAGTACTTC CASSINRGFPYEQYF
TRBD2 TRBJ2-3 TRBV6-6 NA TGTGCCAGCAGTTTCGGGGGGGCTCAAGATACGCAGTATTTT CASSFGGAQDTQYF
NA TRBJ1-6 TRBV2 NA TGTGCCAGCAGTGTGAATTGGGGCATCAATTCACCCCTCCACTTT CASSVNWGINSPLHF
TRBD1 TRBJ2-7 TRBV6-6 NA TGTGCCAGCAGCTACCGAAGGGGGCTGGCCTACGAGCAGTACTTC CASSYRRGLAYEQYF
NA TRBJ2-5 TRBV2 NA TGTGCCAGCAGTGAAGAGCGAGGAGGGAAGGAGACCCAGTACTTC CASSEERGGKETQYF
TRBD2 TRBJ2-7 TRBV28 once TGTGCCAGCACTAGCGGACCCCCCTACGAGCAGTACTTC CASTSGPPYEQYF
TRBD2 TRBJ2-1 TRBV6-4 once TGTGCCAGCAGTGAGCAGGCTAGCGGGGGCTGGAACAATGAGCAGTTCTTC CASSEQASGGWNNEQFF
NA TRBJ1-1 TRBV15 once TGTGCCACCAGCAGAGATTTACTTGGGACAGAAGCTTTCTTT CATSRDLLGTEAFF
TRBD1 TRBJ1-1 TRBV28 NA TGTGCCAGCAGGAACAGGGGGGCGAACACTGAAGCTTTCTTT CASRNRGANTEAFF
NA TRBJ2-3 TRBV10-2 NA TGCGCCAGCAGTGAAAGAGCCAGCACAGATACGCAGTATTTT CASSERASTDTQYF
TRBD1 TRBJ1-1 TRBV29-1 NA TGCAGCCCCAACCAAGACAGGGACCCCGCCATGAACACTGAAGCTTTCTTT CSPNQDRDPAMNTEAFF
TRBD1 TRBJ1-3 TRBV7-9 NA TGTGCCAGCAGCTTCGACAGGGTCGGAAACACCATATATTTT CASSFDRVGNTIYF
NA TRBJ2-7 TRBV27 NA TGTGCCAGCTCTTTCGGGGGGCAACCCTACGAGCAGTACTTC CASSFGGQPYEQYF
NA TRBJ1-5 TRBV6-1 NA TGTGCCAGCAGTCCCACAGGGTGGGGTCAGCCCCAGCATTTT CASSPTGWGQPQHF
NA TRBJ2-5 TRBV28 NA TGTGCCAGCAGTTTATATAAATCAAGAGGGGAGACCCAGTACTTC CASSLYKSRGETQYF
TRBD2 TRBJ2-3 TRBV5-6 once TGTGCCAGCAGCTTTCGGGCGGGAGAAGATACGCAGTATTTT CASSFRAGEDTQYF
NA TRBJ2-1 TRBV19 NA TGTGCCAGTAGTATAGACTGGCTAGCGAACTACAATGAGCAGTTCTTC CASSIDWLANYNEQFF
TRBD1 TRBJ2-5 TRBV5-4 NA TGTGCCAGCTCCGTGACCGGGGGACAGGGAAAGACCCAGTACTTC CASSVTGGQGKTQYF
TRBD2 TRBJ2-2 TRBV10-3 NA TGTGCCATCAGTGATGGACTAGCGGGTGCCGGGGAGCTGTTTTTT CAISDGLAGAGELFF
NA TRBJ1-1 TRBV29-1 few TGCAGCGTTGGTGTTCAGGGCGGTGAAGCTTTCTTT CSVGVQGGEAFF
NA TRBJ1-2 TRBV7-9 few TGTGCCAGCAGCTTGCCAGGGGACCACTATGGCTACACCTTC CASSLPGDHYGYTF
TRBD1 TRBJ2-1 TRBV2 NA TGTGCCAGCAGGGGACCGACAGGGCCCTACAATGAGCAGTTCTTC CASRGPTGPYNEQFF
TRBD2 TRBJ2-1 TRBV19 NA TGTGCCAGTACCACTAGCGGGAGGGCCGGTAATGAGCAGTTCTTC CASTTSGRAGNEQFF
TRBD1 TRBJ2-2 TRBV6-6 NA TGTGCCAGCAGTTACTCGGGACAGGGACCCACCGGGGAGCTGTTTTTT CASSYSGQGPTGELFF
TRBD1 TRBJ1-6 TRBV5-1 NA TGCGCCAGCAGCCCCCCAGGGGGAGAATCACCCCTCCACTTT CASSPPGGESPLHF
NA TRBJ2-7 TRBV5-1 NA TGCGCCAGCAGCTTGGAACAGTCCTACGAGCAGTACTTC CASSLEQSYEQYF
TRBD1 TRBJ2-5 TRBV7-9 NA TGTGCCAGCAGCCGGGGGACAGGGGGCGAGACCCAGTACTTC CASSRGTGGETQYF
NA TRBJ1-2 TRBV19 NA TGTGCCAGCCGACAGCAGAACTATGGCTACACCTTC CASRQQNYGYTF
TRBD1 TRBJ1-2 TRBV4-3 once TGCGCCAGCAGCCAAGATCGGAGGGGGCGACGGTATGGCTACACCTTC CASSQDRRGRRYGYTF
TRBD1 TRBJ1-6 TRBV10-2 NA TGCGCCAGCAGTGGGGGACAGTTTTCACCCCTCCACTTT CASSGGQFSPLHF
NA TRBJ2-2 TRBV13 NA TGTGCCAGCAACCACTTGACTGCCGACCGCGGGGAGCTGTTTTTT CASNHLTADRGELFF